These 5 T cell receptor beta chains were all obtained from the same sample, sequenced in a study of cytotoxic CD8 clonotypes in ibrutinib-treated CLL. This table comes from immunoSEQ multiplex PCR, and its TCRdb copy is limited to in-frame clones, with some not included. Of just over 200,000 clones in the sample, just over 70% were seen once. The sample in question was PBMCs, obtained after 12 months of ibrutinib treatment. These receptors all stem from a human donor with chronic lymphocytic leukemia.

The chain links TRBV6-5 to TRBJ1-4, with D uncertain. Germline V gene data show CDR1 as MNHEY and CDR2 as SVGAGI. V was trimmed by 5 bases and J by 5 bases, leaving 12 bases between them. The CDR3 has 14 amino acids. CDR3 in DNA: TGTGCCAGCAGTCGCTCTTCCTCCAATGAAAAACTGTTTTTT. Encoded protein: CASSRSSSNEKLFF.

J is TRBJ2-3 and V is TRBV28, with D possibly TRBD1 on 5 matching bases. Per germline, CDR1 MDHEN and CDR2 SYDVKM. The CDR3 loop spans 17 amino acids. Between the trimmed V and J ends, which lost 5 bases and 2 bases, there was a span of 20 bases. CDR3 DNA: TGTGCCAGCAGTACCCCCGAAACAGGCTATCACACAGATACGCAGTATTTT. This sequence encodes CASSTPETGYHTDTQYF. Filled out from reference TRBV28 and TRBJ2-3, the complete variable domain reads DVKVTQSSRYLVKRTGEKVFLECVQDMDHENMFWYRQDPGLGLRLIYFSYDVKMKEKGDIPEGYSVSREKKERFSLILESASTNQTSMYLCASSTPETGYHTDTQYFGPGTRLTVL.

This clone came up once. The chain joins TRBV18 to TRBJ2-7, with 12 bases fitting TRBD2. The CDR3 loop spans 19 amino acids. Germline V gives CDR1 KGHSH, CDR2 LQKENI. The J segment lost 0 bases and the V segment lost 4 bases, leaving 13 bases of the junction unmatched. The CDR3 DNA follows: TGTGCCAGCTCACGCCAGGAGCCCACTAGCGGGAGGAGCTCCTACGAGCAGTACTTC. Encoded protein: CASSRQEPTSGRSSYEQYF. Full variable domain (rest looked up from reference TRBV18 and TRBJ2-7): NAGVMQNPRHLVRRRGQEARLRCSPMKGHSHVYWYRQLPEEGLKFMVYLQKENIIDESGMPKERFSAEFPKEGPSILRIQQVVRGDSAAYFCASSRQEPTSGRSSYEQYFGPGTRLTVT.

The chain links TRBV9 to TRBJ1-1; D ambiguous. The length of the CDR3 is 15 residues. With 0 bases removed from V and 5 bases from J, the gap between germline ends came to 14 bases. Germline V gene lookup returns CDR1 SGDLS and CDR2 YYNGEE. The CDR3 is CASSVDTNWWTEAFF. CDR3 nucleotide sequence: TGTGCCAGCAGCGTAGATACAAATTGGTGGACTGAAGCTTTCTTT.

This clone was detected only a few times. The V and J genes are TRBV7-2 and TRBJ1-1; TRBD1 matches 7 bases. V was pared by 5 bases and J by 4 bases, with 13 bases of the junction left unmatched. The CDR3 spans 16 residues. The germline V gene encodes CDR1 SGHTA and CDR2 FQGNSA. In DNA form, the CDR3 reads TGTGCCAGCAGCACTCCCGCCGGGACAGCAGGCACTGAAGCTTTCTTT. It encodes CASSTPAGTAGTEAFF.